This T cell receptor (beta chain) appears in the sequencing data of a study of blood T cell repertoires in COVID-19. Study-wide background: Acute-phase and convalescent COVID-19 samples originated in the United States, Italy and Spain.

Authors' processing steps: From reference gene primer amplification, estimates of nucleated cell counts were derived. Using immunoSEQ multiplex PCR, the repertoire was profiled, and TCRdb retains in-frame clones only, with some absent. V and J calls and clone size follow that table, whereas D and trimming were derived from the DNA. The sample carries about 52,000 clones, approximately 80% recorded once. V lost 7 bases, J lost 3 bases, and 4 bases stayed unmatched. Germline assignment: CDR1 SQVTM and CDR2 ANQGSEA. The CDR3 contains 12 residues. The rearrangement joins TRBV29-1 to TRBJ2-5; 8 positions match TRBD1. The TCR was taken from a man at least 80 years old with COVID-19, enrolled during active disease. Sequenced material: peripheral blood. The chain's CDR3 is CSGDRGEETQYF. DNA of the CDR3: TGCAGCGGTGACAGGGGAGAAGAGACCCAGTACTTC.